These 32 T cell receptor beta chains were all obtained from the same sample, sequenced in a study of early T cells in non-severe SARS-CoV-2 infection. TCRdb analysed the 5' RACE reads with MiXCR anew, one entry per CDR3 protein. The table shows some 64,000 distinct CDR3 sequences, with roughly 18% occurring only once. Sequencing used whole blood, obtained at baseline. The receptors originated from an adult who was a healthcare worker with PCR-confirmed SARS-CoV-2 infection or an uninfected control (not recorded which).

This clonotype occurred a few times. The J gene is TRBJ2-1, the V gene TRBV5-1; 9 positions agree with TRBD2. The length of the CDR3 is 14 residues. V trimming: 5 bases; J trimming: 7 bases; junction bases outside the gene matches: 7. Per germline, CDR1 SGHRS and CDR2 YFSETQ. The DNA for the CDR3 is TGCGCCAGCAGGAGAGGGACTAGCCCAAATGAGCAGTTCTTC. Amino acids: CASRRGTSPNEQFF.

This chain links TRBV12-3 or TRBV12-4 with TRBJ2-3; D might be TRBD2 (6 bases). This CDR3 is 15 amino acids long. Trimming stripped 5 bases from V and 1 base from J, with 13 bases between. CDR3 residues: CASSAGTFGTDTQYF. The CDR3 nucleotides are TGTGCCAGCAGTGCCGGGACTTTCGGCACAGATACGCAGTATTTT.

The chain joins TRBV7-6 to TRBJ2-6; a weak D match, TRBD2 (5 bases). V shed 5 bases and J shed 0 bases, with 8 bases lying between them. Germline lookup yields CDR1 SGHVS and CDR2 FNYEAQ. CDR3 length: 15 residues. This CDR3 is CASSGGYSGANVLTF. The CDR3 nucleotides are TGTGCCAGCAGCGGCGGGTACTCTGGGGCCAACGTCCTGACTTTC.

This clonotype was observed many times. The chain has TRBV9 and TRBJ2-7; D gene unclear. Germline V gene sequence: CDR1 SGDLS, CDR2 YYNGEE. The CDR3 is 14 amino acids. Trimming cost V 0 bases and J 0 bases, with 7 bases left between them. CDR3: CASSVDVGSYEQYF. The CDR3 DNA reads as TGTGCCAGCAGCGTAGATGTGGGCTCCTACGAGCAGTACTTC.

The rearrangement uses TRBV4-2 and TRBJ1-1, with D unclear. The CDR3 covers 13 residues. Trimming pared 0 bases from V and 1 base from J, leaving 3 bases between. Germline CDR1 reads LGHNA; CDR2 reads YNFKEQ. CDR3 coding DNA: TGTGCCAGCAGCCAAGATAAGAACACTGAAGCTTTCTTT. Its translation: CASSQDKNTEAFF.

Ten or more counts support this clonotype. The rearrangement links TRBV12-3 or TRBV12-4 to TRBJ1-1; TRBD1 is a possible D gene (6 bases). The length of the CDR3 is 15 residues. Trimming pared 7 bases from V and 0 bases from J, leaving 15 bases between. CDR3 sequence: CASNKKQGMNTEAFF. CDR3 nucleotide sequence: TGTGCCAGCAACAAGAAACAGGGCATGAACACTGAAGCTTTCTTT.

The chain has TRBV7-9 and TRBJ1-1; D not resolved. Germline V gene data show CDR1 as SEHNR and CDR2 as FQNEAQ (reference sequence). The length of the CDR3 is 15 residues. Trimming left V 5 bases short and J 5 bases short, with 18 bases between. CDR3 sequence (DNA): TGTGCCAGCAGCCAAGAACCCGGCACTAGGACTGAAGCTTTCTTT. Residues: CASSQEPGTRTEAFF.

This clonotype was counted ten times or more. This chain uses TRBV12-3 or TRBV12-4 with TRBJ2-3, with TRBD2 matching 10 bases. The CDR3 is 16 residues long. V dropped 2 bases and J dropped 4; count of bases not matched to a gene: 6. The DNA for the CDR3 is TGTGCCAGCAGTTTATCCCTAGCGGGAGTGGCAGATACGCAGTATTTT. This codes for CASSLSLAGVADTQYF.

The DNA of the CDR3 is TGCGCCAGCAGCCTAACAGGGGCGAGAAATGAAAAACTGTTTTTT. Its protein product is CASSLTGARNEKLFF. This sequence joins TRBV5-1 and TRBJ1-4; 7 bases match TRBD1. The CDR3 contains 15 residues. Germline V gene lookup returns CDR1 SGHRS and CDR2 YFSETQ. V trimming: 4 bases; J trimming: 5 bases; junction bases outside the gene matches: 8.

The CDR3 coding sequence is TGTGCCAGCAGCCAAGTCGGGGGAGCGGGGGGAACCTACGAGCAGTACTTC. This translates into CASSQVGGAGGTYEQYF. The rearrangement uses TRBV4-2 and TRBJ2-7, with TRBD2 matching over 9 bases. From germline, CDR1 is LGHNA and CDR2 YNFKEQ. The CDR3 spans 17 residues. With V trimmed by 1 base and J by 2 bases, 9 bases remained unmatched.

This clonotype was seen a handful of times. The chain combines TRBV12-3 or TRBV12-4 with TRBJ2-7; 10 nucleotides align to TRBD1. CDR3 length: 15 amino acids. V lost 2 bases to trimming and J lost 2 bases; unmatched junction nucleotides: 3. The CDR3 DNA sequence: TGTGCCAGCAGTTTATTGGGACAGGGGACCTACGAGCAGTACTTC. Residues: CASSLLGQGTYEQYF.

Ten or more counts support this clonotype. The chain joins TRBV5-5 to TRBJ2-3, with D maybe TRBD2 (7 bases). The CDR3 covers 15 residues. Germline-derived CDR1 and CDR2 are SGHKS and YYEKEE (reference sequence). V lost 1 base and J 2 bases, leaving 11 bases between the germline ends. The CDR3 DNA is TGTGCCAGCAGCTTGTGGGGGGGCAACACAGATACGCAGTATTTT. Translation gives CASSLWGGNTDTQYF.

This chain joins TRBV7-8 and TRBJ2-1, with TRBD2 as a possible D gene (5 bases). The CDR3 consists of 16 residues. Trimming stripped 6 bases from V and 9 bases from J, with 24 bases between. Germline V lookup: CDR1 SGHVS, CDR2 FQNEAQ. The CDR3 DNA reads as TGTGCCAGCAGACAATCGACGGCCAGCGGTAGGTCTGAGCAGTTCTTC. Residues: CASRQSTASGRSEQFF.

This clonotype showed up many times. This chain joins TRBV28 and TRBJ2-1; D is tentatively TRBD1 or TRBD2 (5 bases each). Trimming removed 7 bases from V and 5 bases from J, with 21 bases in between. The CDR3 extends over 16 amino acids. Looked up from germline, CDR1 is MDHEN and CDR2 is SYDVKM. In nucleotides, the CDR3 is TGTGCCAGCACCAAAACCGGGACCCTCCCCAACAATGAGCAGTTCTTC. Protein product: CASTKTGTLPNNEQFF.

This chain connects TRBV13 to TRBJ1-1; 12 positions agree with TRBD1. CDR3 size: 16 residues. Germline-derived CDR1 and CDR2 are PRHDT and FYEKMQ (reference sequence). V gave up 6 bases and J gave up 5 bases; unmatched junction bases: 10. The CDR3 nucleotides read TGTGCCAGCAGTCGTACCGGGACAGGGGGCCGGACTGAAGCTTTCTTT. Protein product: CASSRTGTGGRTEAFF.

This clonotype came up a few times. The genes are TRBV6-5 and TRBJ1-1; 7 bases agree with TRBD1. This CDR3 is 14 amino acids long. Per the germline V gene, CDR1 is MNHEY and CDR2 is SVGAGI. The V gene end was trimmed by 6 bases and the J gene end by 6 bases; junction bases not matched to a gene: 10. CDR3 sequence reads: CASRYSSGGAEAFF. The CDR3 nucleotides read TGTGCCAGCAGGTATTCGTCAGGGGGAGCTGAAGCTTTCTTT.

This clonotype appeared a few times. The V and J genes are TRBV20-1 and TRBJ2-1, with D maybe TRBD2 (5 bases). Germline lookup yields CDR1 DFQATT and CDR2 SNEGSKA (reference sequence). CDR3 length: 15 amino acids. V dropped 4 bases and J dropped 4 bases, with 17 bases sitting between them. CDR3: CSAKFGRAIYNEQFF. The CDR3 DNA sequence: TGCAGTGCTAAATTCGGGCGGGCTATATACAATGAGCAGTTCTTC.

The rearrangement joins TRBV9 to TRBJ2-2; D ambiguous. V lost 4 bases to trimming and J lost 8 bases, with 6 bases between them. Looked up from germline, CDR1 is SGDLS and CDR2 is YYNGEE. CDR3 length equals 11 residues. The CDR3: CASSTRGELFF. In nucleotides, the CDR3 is TGTGCCAGCAGCACCCGAGGGGAGCTGTTTTTT.

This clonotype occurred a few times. The CDR3 here is CASSSNTDTQYF. CDR3 bases: TGTGCCAGCAGTTCAAACACAGATACGCAGTATTTT. V and J are TRBV6-5 and TRBJ2-3; D is uncertain. Between the trimmed V and J ends, which lost 4 bases and 2 bases, there was a span of 4 bases. The CDR3 runs to 12 residues. Germline CDR1 MNHEY, CDR2 SVGAGI.

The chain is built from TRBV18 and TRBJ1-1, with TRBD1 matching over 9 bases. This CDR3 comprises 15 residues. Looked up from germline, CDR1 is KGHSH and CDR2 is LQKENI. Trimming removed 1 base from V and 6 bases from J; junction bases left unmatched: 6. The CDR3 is CASSPQYRGHPEAFF. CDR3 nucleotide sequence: TGTGCCAGCTCACCACAATACAGGGGGCACCCTGAAGCTTTCTTT.

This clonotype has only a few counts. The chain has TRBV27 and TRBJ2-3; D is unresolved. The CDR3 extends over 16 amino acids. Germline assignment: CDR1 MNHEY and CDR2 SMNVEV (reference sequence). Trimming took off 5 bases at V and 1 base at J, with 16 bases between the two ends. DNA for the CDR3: TGTGCCAGCAGTCCGACGTCTCGGGTACGCACAGATACGCAGTATTTT. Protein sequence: CASSPTSRVRTDTQYF.

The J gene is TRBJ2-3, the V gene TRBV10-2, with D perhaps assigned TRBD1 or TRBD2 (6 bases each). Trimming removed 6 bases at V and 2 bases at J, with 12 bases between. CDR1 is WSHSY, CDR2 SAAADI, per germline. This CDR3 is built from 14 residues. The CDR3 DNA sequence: TGCGCCAGCAGGGATCGGGGGCTCACAGATACGCAGTATTTT. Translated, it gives CASRDRGLTDTQYF.

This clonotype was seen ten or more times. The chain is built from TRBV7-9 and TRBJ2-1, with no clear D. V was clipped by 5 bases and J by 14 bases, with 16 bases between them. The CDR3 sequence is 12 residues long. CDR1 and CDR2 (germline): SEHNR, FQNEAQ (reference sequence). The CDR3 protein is CASSRSWTEEFF. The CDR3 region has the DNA TGTGCCAGCAGCCGGTCATGGACCGAAGAGTTCTTC.

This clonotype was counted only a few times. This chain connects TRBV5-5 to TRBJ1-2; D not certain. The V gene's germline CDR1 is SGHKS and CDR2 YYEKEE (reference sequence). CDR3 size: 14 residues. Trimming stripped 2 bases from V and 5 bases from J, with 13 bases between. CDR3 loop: CASSLKARLYGYTF. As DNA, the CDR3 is TGTGCCAGCAGCTTAAAGGCCAGGTTATATGGCTACACCTTC.

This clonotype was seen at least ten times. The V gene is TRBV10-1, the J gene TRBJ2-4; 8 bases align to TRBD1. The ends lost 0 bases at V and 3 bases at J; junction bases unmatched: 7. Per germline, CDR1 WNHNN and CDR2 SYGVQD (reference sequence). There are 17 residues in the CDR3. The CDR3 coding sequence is TGCGCCAGCAGTGAGTCCGACAGGGGCAACGGCAAAAACATTCAGTACTTC. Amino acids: CASSESDRGNGKNIQYF.

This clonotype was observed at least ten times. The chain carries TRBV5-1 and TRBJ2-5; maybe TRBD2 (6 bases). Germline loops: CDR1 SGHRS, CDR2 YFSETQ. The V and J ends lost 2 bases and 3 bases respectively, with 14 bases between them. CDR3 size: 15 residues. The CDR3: CASSFDTGAKETQYF. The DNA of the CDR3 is TGCGCCAGCAGCTTCGATACGGGAGCCAAAGAGACCCAGTACTTC.

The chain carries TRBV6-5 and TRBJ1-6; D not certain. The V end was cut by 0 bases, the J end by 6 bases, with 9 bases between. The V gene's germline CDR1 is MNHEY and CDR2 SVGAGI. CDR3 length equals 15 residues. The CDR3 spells CASSYSDGLNSPLHF. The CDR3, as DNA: TGTGCCAGCAGTTACTCAGACGGTCTTAATTCACCCCTCCACTTT.

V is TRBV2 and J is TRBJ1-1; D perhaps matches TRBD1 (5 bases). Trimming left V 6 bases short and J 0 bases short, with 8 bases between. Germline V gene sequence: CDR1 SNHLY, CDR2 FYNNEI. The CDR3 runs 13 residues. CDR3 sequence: CASSDSMNTEAFF. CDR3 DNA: TGTGCCAGCAGCGACAGTATGAACACTGAAGCTTTCTTT.

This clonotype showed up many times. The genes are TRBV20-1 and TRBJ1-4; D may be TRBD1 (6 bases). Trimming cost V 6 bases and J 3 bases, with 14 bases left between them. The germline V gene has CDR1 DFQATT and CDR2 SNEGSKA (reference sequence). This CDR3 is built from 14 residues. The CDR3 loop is CSAGTGAPNEKLFF. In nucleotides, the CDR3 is TGCAGTGCAGGGACGGGGGCCCCTAATGAAAAACTGTTTTTT.

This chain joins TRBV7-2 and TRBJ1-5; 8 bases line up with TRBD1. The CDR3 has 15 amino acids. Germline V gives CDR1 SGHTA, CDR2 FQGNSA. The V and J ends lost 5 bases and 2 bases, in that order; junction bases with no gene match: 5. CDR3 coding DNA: TGTGCCAGCAGCCTGACAGGGGAACGCAATCAGCCCCAGCATTTT. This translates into CASSLTGERNQPQHF. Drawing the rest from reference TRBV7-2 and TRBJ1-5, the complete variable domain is GAGVSQSPSNKVTEKGKDVELRCDPISGHTALYWYRQSLGQGLEFLIYFQGNSAPDKSGLPSDRFSAERTGGSVSTLTIQRTQQEDSAVYLCASSLTGERNQPQHFGDGTRLSIL.

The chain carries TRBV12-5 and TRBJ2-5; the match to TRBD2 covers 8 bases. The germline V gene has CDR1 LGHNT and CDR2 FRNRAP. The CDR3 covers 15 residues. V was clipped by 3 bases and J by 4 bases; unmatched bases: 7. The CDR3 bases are TGTGCTAGTGGTTTTGGAAGCGGGAGCGGAGAGACCCAGTACTTC. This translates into CASGFGSGSGETQYF.

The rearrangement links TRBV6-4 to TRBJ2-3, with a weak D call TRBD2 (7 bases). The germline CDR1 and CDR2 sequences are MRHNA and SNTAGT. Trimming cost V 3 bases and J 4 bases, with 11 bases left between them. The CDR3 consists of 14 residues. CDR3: CASSEEGGADTQYF. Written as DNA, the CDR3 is TGTGCCAGCAGTGAAGAGGGGGGGGCAGATACGCAGTATTTT.